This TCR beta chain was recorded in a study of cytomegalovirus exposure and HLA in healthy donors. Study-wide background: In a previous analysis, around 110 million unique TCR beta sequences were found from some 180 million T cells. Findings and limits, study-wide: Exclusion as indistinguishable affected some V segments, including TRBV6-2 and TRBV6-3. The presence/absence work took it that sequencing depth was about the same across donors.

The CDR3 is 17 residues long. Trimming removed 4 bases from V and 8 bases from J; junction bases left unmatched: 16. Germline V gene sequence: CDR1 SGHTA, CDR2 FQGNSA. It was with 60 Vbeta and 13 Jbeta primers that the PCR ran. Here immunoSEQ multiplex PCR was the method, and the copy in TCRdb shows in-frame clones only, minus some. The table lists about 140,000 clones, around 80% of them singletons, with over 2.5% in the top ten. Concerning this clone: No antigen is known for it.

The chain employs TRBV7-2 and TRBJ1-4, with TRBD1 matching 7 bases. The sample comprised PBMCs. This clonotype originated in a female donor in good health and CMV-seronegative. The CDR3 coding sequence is TGTGCCAGCAGCTCACAGGGCAGGGGGACTGTATACGAAAAACTGTTTTTT. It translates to CASSSQGRGTVYEKLFF.